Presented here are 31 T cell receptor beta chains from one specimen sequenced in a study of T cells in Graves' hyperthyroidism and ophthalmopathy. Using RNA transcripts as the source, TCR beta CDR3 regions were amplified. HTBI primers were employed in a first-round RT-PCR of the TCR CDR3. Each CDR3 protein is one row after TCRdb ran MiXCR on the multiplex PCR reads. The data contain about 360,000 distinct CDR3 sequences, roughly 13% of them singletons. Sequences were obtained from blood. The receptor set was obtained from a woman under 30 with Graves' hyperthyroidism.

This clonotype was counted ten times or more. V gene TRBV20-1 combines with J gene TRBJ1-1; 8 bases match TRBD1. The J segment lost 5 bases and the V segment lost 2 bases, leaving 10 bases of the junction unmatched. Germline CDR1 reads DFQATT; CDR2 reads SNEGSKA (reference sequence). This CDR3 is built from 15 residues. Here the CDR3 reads CSARMTGEIRTEAFF. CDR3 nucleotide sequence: TGCAGTGCTAGAATGACAGGGGAAATTAGGACTGAAGCTTTCTTT.

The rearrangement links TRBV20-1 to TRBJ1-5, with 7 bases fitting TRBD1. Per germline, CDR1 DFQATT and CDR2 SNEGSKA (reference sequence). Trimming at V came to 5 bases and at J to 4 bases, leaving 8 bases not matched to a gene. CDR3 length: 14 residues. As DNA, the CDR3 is TGCAGTGCTCCCCCCCAGGGGGGGAATCAGCCCCAGCATTTT. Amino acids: CSAPPQGGNQPQHF.

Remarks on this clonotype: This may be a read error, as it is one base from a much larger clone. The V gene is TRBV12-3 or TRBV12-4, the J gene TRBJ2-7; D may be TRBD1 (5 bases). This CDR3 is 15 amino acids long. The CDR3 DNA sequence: TGTGCCGGCAGTTCGGACACGGGTCCCTTTCGCGAGCAGTACTTC. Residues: CAGSSDTGPFREQYF.

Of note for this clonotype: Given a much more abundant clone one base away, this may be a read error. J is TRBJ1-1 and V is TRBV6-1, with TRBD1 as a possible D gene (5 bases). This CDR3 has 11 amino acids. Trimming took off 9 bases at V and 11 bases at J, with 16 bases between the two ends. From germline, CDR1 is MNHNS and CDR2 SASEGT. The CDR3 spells CASRTAGEAFF. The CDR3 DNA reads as TGTGCCAGTCGAACGGCGGGGGAGGCTTTCTTT.

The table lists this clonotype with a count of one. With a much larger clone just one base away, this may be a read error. CDR3 region: CSVEGTGGETQYF. The CDR3 bases are TGCAGCGTTGAAGGGACCGGGGGAGAGACCCAGTACTTC. The rearrangement uses TRBV29-1 and TRBJ2-5; D possibly corresponds to TRBD2 (6 bases). Germline CDR1 is SQVTM and CDR2 is ANQGSEA. The CDR3 is 13 residues long. Trimming stripped 1 base from V and 4 bases from J, with 10 bases between.

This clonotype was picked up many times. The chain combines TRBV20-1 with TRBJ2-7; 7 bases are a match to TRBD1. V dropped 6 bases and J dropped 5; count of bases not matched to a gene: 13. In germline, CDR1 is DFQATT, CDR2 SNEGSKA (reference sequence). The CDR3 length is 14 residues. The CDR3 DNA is TGCAGTGCCCTTCTGGAGACAGGGATAAACGAGCAGTACTTC. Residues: CSALLETGINEQYF.

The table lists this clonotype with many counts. The CDR3 DNA sequence: TGCAGTGCTAGGAGGGTAGCGTTAAATGAGCAGTTCTTC. Amino acids: CSARRVALNEQFF. J is TRBJ2-1 and V is TRBV20-1, with D possibly matching TRBD2 (5 bases). V lost 3 bases and J 7 bases, leaving 13 bases between the germline ends. The germline V gene has CDR1 DFQATT and CDR2 SNEGSKA (reference sequence). The CDR3 extends over 13 amino acids.

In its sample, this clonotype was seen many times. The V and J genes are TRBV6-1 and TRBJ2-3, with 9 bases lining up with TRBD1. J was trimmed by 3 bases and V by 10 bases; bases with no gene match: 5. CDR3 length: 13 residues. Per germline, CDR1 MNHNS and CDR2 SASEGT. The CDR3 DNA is TGTGCCATTGCCGGGACAGGGACAGATACGCAGTATTTT. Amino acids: CAIAGTGTDTQYF.

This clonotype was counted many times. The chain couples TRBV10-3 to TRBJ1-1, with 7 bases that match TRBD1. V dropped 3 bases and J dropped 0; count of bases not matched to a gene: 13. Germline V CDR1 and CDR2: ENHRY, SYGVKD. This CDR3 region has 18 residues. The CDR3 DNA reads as TGTGCCATCAGTGAAAGGGGGGTCAGGGGGGCTTTGAACACTGAAGCTTTCTTT. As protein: CAISERGVRGALNTEAFF.

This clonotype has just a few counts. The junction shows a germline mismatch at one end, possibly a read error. The DNA for the CDR3 is TGTGCCAGCAGCCTGGGACCATTTGACTACAATGAGCAGCTCTTC. Protein sequence: CASSLGPFDYNEQLF. The chain uses TRBV7-3 and TRBJ2-1; D could derive from TRBD1 or TRBD2 (5 bases each). Germline V gene data show CDR1 as SGHTA and CDR2 as FQGTGA. The CDR3 runs 15 residues. The complete variable domain, with remaining parts taken from reference TRBV7-3 and TRBJ2-1, reads GAGVSQTPSNKVTEKGKYVELRCDPISGHTALYWYRQSLGQGPEFLIYFQGTGAADDSGLPNDRFFAVRPEGSVSTLKIQRTERGDSAVYLCASSLGPFDYNEQLFGPGTRLTVL.

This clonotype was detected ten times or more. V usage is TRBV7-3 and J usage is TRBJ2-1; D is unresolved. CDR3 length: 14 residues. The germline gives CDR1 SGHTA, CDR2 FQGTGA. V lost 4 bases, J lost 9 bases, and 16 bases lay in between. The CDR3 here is CASSSWPSEVEQFF. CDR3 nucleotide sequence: TGTGCCAGCAGCTCCTGGCCCTCCGAGGTTGAGCAGTTCTTC.

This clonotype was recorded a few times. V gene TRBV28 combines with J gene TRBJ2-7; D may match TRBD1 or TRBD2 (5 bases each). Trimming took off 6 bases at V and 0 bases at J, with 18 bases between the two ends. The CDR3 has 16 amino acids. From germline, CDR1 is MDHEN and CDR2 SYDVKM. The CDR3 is CASRASRGFSSYEQYF. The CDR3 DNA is TGTGCCAGCAGAGCCTCGAGGGGCTTCAGCTCCTACGAGCAGTACTTC.

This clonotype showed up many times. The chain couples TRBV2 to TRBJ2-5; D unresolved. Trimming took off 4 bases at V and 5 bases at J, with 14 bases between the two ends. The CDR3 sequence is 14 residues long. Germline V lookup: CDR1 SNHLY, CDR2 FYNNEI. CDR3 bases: TGTGCCAGCAGTGCACTGGCCAGTTGGGAGACCCAGTACTTC. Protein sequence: CASSALASWETQYF.

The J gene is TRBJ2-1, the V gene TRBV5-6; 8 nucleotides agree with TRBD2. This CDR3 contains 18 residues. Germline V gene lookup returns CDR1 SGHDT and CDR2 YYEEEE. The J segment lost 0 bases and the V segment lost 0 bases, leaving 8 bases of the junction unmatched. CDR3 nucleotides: TGTGCCAGCAGCTTGGTCCTCATAGCGGGACTCTCCTACAATGAGCAGTTCTTC. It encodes CASSLVLIAGLSYNEQFF.

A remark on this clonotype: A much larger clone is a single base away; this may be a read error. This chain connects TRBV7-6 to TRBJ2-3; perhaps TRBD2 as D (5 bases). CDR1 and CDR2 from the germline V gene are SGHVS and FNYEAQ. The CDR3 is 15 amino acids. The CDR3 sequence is CTSSSEGLWTDTQYF. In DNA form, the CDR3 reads TGTACCAGCAGCTCAGAGGGCCTCTGGACAGATACGCAGTATTTT.

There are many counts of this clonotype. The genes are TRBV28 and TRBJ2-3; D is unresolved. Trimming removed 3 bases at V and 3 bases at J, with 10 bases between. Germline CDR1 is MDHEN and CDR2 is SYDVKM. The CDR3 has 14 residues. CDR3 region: CASSFLLGTDTQYF. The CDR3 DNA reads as TGTGCCAGCAGTTTTCTACTTGGGACAGATACGCAGTATTTT.

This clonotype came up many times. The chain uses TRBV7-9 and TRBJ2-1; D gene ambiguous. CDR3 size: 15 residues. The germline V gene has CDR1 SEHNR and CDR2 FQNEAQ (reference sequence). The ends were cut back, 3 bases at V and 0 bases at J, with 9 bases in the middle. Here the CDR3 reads CASSFRRSSYNEQFF. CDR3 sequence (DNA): TGTGCCAGCAGCTTTCGACGCAGCTCCTACAATGAGCAGTTCTTC. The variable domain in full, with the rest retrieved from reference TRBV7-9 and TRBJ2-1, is DTGVSQNPRHKITKRGQNVTFRCDPISEHNRLYWYRQTLGQGPEFLTYFQNEAQLEKSRLLSDRFSAERPKGSFSTLEIQRTEQGDSAMYLCASSFRRSSYNEQFFGPGTRLTVL.

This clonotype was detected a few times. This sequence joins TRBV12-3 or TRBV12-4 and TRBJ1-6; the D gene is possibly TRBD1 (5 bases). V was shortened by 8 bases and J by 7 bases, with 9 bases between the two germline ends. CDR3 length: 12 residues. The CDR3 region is CASGRGNSPLHF. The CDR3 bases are TGTGCCAGCGGGCGGGGGAATTCACCCCTCCACTTT.

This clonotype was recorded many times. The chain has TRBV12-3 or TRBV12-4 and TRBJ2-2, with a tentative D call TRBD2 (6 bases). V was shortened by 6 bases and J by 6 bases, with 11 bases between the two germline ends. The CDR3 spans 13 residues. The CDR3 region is CASSRGLSGELFF. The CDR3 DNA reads TGTGCCAGCAGCCGGGGGTTGTCCGGGGAGCTGTTTTTT.

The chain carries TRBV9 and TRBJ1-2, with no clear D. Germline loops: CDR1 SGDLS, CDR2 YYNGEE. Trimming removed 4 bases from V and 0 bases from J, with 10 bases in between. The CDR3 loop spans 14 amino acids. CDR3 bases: TGTGCCAGCAGCACTGGGCCCTCTAACTATGGCTACACCTTC. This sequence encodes CASSTGPSNYGYTF.

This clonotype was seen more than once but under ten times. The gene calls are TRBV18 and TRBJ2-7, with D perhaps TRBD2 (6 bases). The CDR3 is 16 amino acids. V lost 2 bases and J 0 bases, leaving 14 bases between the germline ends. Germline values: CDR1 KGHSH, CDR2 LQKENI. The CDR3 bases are TGTGCCAGCTCACCATTTGGGGACTCCAGCTCCTACGAGCAGTACTTC. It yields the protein CASSPFGDSSSYEQYF.

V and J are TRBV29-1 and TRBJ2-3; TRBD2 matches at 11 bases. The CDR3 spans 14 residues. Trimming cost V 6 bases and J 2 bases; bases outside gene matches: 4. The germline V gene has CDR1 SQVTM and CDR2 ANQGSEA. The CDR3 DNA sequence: TGCAGCGTAAAACTAGCGGGGGCCACAGATACGCAGTATTTT. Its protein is CSVKLAGATDTQYF.

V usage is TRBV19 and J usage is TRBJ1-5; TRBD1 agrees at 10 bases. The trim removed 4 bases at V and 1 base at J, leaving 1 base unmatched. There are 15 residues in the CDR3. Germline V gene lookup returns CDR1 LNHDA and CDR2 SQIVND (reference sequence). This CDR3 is CASSKGQGSNQPQHF. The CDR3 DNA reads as TGTGCCAGTAGTAAGGGACAGGGGAGCAATCAGCCCCAGCATTTT.

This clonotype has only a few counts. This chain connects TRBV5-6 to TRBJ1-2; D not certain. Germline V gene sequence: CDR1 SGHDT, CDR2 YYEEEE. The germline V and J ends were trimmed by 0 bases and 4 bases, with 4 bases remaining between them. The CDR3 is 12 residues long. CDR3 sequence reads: CASSLVPYGYTF. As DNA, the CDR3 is TGTGCCAGCAGCTTGGTCCCCTATGGCTACACCTTC.

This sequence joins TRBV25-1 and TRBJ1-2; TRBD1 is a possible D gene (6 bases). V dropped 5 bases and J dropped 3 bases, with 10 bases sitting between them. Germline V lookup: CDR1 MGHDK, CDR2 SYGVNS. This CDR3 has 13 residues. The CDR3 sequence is CASSPDRYYGYTF. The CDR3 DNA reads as TGTGCCAGCAGTCCGGACAGATACTATGGCTACACCTTC.

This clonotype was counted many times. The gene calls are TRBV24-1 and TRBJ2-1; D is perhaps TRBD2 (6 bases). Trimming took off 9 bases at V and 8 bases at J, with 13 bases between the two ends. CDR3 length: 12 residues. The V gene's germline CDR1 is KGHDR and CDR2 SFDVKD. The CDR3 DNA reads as TGTGCCACCGGTACTAGGAGGGATGAGCAGTTCTTC. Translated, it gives CATGTRRDEQFF.

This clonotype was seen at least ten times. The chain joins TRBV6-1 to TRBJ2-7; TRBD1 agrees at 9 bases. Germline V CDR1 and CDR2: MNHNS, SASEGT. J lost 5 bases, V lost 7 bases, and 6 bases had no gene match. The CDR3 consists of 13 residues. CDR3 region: CASMSWDRDEQYF. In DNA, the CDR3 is TGTGCCAGCATGTCCTGGGACAGGGACGAGCAGTACTTC.

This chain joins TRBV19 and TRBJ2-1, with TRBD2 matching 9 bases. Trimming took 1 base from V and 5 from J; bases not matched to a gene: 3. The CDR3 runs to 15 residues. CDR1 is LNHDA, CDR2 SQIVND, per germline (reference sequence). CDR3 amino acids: CASSIGVAGDNEQFF. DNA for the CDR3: TGTGCCAGTAGTATAGGGGTAGCGGGGGACAATGAGCAGTTCTTC.

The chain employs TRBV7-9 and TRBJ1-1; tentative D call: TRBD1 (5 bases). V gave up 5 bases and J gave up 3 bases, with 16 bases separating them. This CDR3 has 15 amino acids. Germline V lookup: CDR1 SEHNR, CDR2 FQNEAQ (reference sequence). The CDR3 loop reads CASSRGPGRDTEAFF. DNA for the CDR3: TGTGCCAGCAGCCGGGGCCCCGGCAGGGACACTGAAGCTTTCTTT.

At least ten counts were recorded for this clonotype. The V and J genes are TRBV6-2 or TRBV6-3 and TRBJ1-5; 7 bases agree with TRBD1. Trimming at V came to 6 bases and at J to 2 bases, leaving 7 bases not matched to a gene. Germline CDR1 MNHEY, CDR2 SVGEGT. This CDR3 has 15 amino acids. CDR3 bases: TGTGCCAGCAGACCAAACAGGGGTGGCAATCAGCCCCAGCATTTT. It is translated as CASRPNRGGNQPQHF.

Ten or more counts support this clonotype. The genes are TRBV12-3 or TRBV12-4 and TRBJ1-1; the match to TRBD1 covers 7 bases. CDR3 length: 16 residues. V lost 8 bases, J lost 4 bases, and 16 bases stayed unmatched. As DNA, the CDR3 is TGTGCCAGCTCCTCCTTTAGGAAGGGGGCTGGCACTGAAGCTTTCTTT. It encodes CASSSFRKGAGTEAFF.